The entry below gives a single TCR beta chain sequence along with its context. These data originate in a study of OX40 agonist ivuxolimab in advanced cancers. Study overall: Patients were given ivuxolimab, an antibody that agonizes OX40 (CD134).

The length of the CDR3 is 11 residues. Trimming shortened V by 3 bases and J by 7 bases, and 6 bases separated the two germline ends. In germline, CDR1 is SGHDT, CDR2 YYEEEE. The data were produced by immunoSEQ multiplex PCR, yet TCRdb's version contains in-frame clones alone and is incomplete. The sample records around 60,000 clones, around 90% being singletons. This TCR derives from an adult with an advanced solid tumor such as melanoma, head and neck, liver or kidney cancer. This specimen was CD4+ or CD8+ T cells sorted from blood, taken in a trial of the OX40 agonist ivuxolimab. The chain links TRBV5-6 to TRBJ2-3; D is unresolved. CDR3 DNA: TGTGCCAGCAGCTGGAAAAATACGCAGTATTTT. Translated, it gives CASSWKNTQYF.